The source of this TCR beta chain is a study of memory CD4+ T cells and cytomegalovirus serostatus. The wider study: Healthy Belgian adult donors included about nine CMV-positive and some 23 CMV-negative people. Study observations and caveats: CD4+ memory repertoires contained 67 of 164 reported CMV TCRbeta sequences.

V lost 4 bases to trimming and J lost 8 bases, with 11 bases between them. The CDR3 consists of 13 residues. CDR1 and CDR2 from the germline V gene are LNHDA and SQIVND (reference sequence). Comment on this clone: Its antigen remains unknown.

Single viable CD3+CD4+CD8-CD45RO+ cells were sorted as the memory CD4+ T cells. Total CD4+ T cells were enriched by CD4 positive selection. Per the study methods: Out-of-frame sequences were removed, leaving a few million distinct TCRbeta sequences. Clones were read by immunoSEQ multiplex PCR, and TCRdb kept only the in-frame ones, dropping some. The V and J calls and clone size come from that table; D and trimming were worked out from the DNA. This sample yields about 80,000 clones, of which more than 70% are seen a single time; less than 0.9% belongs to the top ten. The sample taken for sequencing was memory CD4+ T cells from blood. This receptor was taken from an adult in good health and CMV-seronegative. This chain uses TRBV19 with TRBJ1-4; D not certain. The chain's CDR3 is CASSTGLDEKLFF. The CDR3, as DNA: TGTGCCAGTAGTACCGGGTTGGACGAAAAACTGTTTTTT.